A selection of T cell receptor beta chains follows, all from one sample in a study of blood T cell repertoires in COVID-19. Sequencing was performed with immunoSEQ multiplex PCR; in TCRdb, only in-frame clones are kept and a portion is missing. The sample consists of about 180,000 clones, 87% of them appearing once. Sequenced: PBMCs or T cells enriched from blood (not recorded which). These receptors came from a human donor with acute COVID-19. The donor label of this sample is uncertain. Each CDR3 is given with its conserved first and last residue. Fields, in order: V gene, CDR3 protein.

v_gene: TRBV6-4
CDR3aa: CASSDSPSTDTQYF

v_gene: TRBV7-6
CDR3aa: CASSPLSGGATDTQYF

v_gene: TRBV7-8
CDR3aa: CASSSTSGPYNEQFF

v_gene: TRBV30
CDR3aa: CAWTPSRTGNTNYGYTF

v_gene: TRBV6-5
CDR3aa: CASSTGHNYGYTF

v_gene: TRBV11-2
CDR3aa: CASSPQGYEQYF

v_gene: TRBV6-4
CDR3aa: CASSEGTSGDNEQFF

v_gene: TRBV11-2
CDR3aa: CASSPAGKYEQYF

v_gene: TRBV5-8
CDR3aa: CASSLAPGGLINEQFF

v_gene: TRBV29-1
CDR3aa: CSVAFNTAGLYNEQFF

v_gene: TRBV11-3
CDR3aa: CASSPGGGPGDTQYF

v_gene: TRBV4-1
CDR3aa: CASSPGLVSYEQYF

v_gene: TRBV24-1
CDR3aa: CATSDRQGQETQYF

v_gene: TRBV4-2
CDR3aa: CASSQGGEAFF

v_gene: TRBV9
CDR3aa: CASSATGGAKGPVSGNTIYF

v_gene: TRBV7-9
CDR3aa: CAPFEAGGPPEQFF

v_gene: TRBV7-9
CDR3aa: CASGRDRVGNQPQHF

v_gene: TRBV4-3
CDR3aa: CASSQGGGEQYF

v_gene: TRBV25-1
CDR3aa: CASRGGTGHGYTF

v_gene: TRBV7-6
CDR3aa: CASSLAGGHQETQYF